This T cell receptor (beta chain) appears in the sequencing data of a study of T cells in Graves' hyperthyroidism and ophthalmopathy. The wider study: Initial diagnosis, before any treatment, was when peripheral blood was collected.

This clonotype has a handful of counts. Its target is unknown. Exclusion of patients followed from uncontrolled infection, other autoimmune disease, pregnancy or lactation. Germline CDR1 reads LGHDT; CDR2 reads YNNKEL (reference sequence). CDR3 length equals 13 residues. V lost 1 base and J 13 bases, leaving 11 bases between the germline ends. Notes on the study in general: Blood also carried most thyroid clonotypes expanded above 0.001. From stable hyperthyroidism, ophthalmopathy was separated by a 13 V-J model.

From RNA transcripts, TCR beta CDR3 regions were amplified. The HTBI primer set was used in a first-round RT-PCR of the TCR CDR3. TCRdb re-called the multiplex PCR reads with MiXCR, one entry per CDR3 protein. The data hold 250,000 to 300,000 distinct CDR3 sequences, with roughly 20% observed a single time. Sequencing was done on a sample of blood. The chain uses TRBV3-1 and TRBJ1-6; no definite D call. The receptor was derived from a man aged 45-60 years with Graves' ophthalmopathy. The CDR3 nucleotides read TGTGCCAGCAGCCAAGTCGCCTCTGGTCCCCTCCACTTT. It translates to CASSQVASGPLHF.